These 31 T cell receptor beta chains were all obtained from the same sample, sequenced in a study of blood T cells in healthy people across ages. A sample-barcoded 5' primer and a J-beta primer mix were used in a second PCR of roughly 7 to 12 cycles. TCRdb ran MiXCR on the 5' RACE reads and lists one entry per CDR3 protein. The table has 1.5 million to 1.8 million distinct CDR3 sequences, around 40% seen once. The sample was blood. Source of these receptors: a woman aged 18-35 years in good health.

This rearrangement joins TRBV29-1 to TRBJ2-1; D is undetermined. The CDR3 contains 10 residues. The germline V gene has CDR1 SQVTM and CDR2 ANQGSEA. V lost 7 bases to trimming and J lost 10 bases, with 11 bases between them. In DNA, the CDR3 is TGCAGCGCTCTTCCTTACGAGCAGTTCTTC. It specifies CSALPYEQFF.

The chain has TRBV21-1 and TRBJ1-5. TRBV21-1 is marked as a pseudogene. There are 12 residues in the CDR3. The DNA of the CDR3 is TGTGCCAGCAGCAAAGGCACTCAGCCCCAGCATTTT. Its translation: CASSKGTQPQHF.

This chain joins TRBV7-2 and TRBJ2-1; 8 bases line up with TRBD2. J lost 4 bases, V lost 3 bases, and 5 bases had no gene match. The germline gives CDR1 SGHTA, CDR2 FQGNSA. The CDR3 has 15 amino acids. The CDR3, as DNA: TGTGCCAGCAGCTTCAGCGGGAGTACGTACAATGAGCAGTTCTTC. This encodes CASSFSGSTYNEQFF.

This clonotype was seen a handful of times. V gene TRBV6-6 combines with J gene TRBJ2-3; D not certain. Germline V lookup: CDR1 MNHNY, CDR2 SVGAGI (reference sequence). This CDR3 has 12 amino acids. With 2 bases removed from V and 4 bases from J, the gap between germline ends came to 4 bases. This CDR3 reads CASSYDPDTQYF. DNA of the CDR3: TGTGCCAGCAGTTACGACCCAGATACGCAGTATTTT.

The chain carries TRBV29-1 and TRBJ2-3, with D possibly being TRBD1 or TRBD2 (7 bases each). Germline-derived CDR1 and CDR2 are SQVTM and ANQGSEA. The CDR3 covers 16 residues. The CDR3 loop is CRSGGFRGGRADTQYF. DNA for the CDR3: TGCAGATCAGGGGGATTTCGCGGCGGGAGAGCGGATACGCAGTATTTT.

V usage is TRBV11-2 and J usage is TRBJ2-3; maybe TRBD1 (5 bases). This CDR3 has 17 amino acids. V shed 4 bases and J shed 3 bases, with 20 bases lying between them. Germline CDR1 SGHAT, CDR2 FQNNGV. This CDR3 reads CASSSYAGMGRTDTQYF. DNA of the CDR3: TGTGCCAGCAGCTCATATGCAGGGATGGGTCGTACAGATACGCAGTATTTT.

The CDR3 region has the DNA TGCGCCAGCAGCTTTGGTCCGGGAGGGATCAATGAGCAGTACTTC. Its translation is CASSFGPGGINEQYF. This chain connects TRBV4-1 to TRBJ2-5; the match to TRBD2 covers 8 bases. Germline V gene sequence: CDR1 MGHRA, CDR2 YSYEKL. Trimming took 5 bases from V and 11 from J; bases not matched to a gene: 16. The CDR3 is 15 residues long.

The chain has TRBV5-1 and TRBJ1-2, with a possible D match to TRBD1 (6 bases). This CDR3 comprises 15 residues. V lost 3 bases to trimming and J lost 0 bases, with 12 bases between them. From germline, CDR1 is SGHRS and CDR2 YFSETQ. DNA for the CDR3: TGCGCCAGCAGCTCACAACAGGGTACTAACTATGGCTACACCTTC. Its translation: CASSSQQGTNYGYTF.

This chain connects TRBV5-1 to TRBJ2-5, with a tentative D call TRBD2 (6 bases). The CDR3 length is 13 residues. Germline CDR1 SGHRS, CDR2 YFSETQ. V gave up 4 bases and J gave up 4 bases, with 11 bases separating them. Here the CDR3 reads CASSRLVRETQYF. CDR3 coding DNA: TGCGCCAGCAGCAGACTAGTCCGAGAGACCCAGTACTTC.

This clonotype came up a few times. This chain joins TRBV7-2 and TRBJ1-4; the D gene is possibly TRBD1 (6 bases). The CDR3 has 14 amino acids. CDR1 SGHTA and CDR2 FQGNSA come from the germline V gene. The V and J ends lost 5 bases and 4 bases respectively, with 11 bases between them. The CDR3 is CASSTTGNNEKLFF. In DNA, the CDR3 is TGTGCCAGCAGCACGACAGGAAATAATGAAAAACTGTTTTTT. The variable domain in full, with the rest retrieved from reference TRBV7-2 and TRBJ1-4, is GAGVSQSPSNKVTEKGKDVELRCDPISGHTALYWYRQSLGQGLEFLIYFQGNSAPDKSGLPSDRFSAERTGGSVSTLTIQRTQQEDSAVYLCASSTTGNNEKLFFGSGTQLSVL.

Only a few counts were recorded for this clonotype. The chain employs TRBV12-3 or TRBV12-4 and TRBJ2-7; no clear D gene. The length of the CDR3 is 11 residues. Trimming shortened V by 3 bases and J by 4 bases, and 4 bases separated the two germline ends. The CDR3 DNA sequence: TGTGCCAGCAGTTTGAAGTACGAGCAGTACTTC. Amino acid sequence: CASSLKYEQYF.

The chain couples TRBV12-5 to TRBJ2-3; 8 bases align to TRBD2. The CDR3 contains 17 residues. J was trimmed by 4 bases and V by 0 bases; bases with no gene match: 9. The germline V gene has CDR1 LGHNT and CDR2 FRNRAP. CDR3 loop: CASGLVIYGGAPDTQYF. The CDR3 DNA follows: TGTGCTAGTGGTTTGGTAATCTACGGGGGGGCCCCAGATACGCAGTATTTT. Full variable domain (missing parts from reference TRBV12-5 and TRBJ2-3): DARVTQTPRHKVTEMGQEVTMRCQPILGHNTVFWYRQTMMQGLELLAYFRNRAPLDDSGMPKDRFSAEMPDATLATLKIQPSEPRDSAVYFCASGLVIYGGAPDTQYFGPGTRLTVL.

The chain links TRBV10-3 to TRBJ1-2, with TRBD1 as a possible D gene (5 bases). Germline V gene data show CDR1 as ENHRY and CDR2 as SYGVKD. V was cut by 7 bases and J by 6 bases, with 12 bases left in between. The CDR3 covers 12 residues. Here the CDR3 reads CAIMGVVNGYTF. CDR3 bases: TGTGCCATCATGGGGGTAGTGAATGGCTACACCTTC.

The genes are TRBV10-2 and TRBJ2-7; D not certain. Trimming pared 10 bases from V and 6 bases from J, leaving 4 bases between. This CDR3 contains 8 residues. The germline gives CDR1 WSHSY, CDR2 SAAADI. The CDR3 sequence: CAKAEQYF. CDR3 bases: TGCGCCAAAGCCGAGCAGTACTTC.

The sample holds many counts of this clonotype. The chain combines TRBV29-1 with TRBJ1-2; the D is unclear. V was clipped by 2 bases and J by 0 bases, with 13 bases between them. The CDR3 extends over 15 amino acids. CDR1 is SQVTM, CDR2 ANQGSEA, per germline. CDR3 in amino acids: CSVEHWAVTNYGYTF. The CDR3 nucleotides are TGCAGCGTTGAACATTGGGCCGTTACTAACTATGGCTACACCTTC. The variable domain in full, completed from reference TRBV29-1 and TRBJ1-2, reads SAVISQKPSRDICQRGTSLTIQCQVDSQVTMMFWYRQQPGQSLTLIATANQGSEATYESGFVIDKFPISRPNLTFSTLTVSNMSPEDSSIYLCSVEHWAVTNYGYTFGSGTRLTVV.

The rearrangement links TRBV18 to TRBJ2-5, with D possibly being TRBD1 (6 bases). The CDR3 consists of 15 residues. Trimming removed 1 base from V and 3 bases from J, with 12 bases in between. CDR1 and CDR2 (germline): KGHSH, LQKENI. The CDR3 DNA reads TGTGCCAGCTCACCACTCGTCGGGACAAAAGAGACCCAGTACTTC. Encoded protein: CASSPLVGTKETQYF.

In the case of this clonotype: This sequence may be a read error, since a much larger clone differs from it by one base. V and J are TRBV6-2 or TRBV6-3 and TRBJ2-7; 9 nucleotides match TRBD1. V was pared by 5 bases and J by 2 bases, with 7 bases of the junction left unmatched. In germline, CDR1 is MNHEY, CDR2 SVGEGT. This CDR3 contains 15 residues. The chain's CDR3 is CASSRGQGGPYEQYF. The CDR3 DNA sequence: TGTGCCAGCAGTCGGGGACAGGGAGGACCCTACGAGCAGTACTTC.

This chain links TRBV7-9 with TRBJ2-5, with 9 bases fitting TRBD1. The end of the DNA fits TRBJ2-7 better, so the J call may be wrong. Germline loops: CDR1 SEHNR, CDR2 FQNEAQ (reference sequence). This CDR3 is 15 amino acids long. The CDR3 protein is CASSSTGQGLYEQYF. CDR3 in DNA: TGTGCCAGCAGCAGCACGGGACAGGGACTCTACGAGCAGTACTTC.

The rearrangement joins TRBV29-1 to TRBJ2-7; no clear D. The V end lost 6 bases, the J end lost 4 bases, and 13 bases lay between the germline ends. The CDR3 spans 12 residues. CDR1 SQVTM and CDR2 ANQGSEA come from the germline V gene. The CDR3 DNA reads TGCAGCGTCGACACACCTACTTACGAGCAGTACTTC. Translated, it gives CSVDTPTYEQYF.

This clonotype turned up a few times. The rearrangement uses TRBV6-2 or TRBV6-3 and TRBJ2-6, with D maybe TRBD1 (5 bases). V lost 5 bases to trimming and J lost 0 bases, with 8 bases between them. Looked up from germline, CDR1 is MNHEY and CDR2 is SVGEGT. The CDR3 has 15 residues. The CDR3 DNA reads TGTGCCAGCAGTAACAGGCGCTCTGGGGCCAACGTCCTGACTTTC. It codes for CASSNRRSGANVLTF.

CDR3: CASSEMGHVISGSSYNEQFF. The CDR3 DNA follows: TGTGCCAGCAGTGAAATGGGCCATGTTATTAGCGGGAGCTCCTACAATGAGCAGTTCTTC. The chain has TRBV25-1 and TRBJ2-1; 9 bases fit TRBD2. V lost 2 bases to trimming and J lost 0 bases; unmatched junction nucleotides: 14. CDR1 is MGHDK and CDR2 is SYGVNS in the germline V gene. The CDR3 loop spans 20 amino acids.

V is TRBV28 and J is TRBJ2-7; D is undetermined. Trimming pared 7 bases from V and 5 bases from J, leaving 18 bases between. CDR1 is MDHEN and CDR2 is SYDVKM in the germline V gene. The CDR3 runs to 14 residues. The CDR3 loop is CASTLDVPQDEQYF. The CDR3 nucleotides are TGTGCCAGCACTCTCGACGTCCCTCAGGACGAGCAGTACTTC.

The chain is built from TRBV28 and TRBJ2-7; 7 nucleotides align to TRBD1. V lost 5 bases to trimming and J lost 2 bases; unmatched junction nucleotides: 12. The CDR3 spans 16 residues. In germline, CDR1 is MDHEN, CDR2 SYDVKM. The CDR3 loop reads CASSPTGTALPYEQYF. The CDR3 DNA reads TGTGCCAGCAGTCCCACCGGGACAGCACTCCCCTACGAGCAGTACTTC.

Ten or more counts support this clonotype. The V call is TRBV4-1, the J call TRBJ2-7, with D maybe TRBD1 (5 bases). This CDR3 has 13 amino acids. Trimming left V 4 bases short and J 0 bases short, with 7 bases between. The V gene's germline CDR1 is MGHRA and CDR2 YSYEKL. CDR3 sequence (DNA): TGCGCCAGCAGCCTACAGGCCTCCTACGAGCAGTACTTC. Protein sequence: CASSLQASYEQYF.

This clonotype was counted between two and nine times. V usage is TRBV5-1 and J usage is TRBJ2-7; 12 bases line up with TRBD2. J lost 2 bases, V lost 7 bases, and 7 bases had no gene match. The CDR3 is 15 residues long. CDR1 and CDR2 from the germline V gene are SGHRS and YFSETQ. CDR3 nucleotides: TGCGCCAGCCAACTTGGACTAGCGGGAACCTACGAGCAGTACTTC. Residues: CASQLGLAGTYEQYF.

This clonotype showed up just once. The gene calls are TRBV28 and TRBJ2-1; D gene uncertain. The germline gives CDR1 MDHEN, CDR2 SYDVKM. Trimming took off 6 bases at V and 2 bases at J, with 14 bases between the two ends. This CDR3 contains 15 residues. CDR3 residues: CASSQRASAYNEQFF. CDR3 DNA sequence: TGTGCCAGCAGCCAACGGGCCAGCGCCTACAATGAGCAGTTCTTC.

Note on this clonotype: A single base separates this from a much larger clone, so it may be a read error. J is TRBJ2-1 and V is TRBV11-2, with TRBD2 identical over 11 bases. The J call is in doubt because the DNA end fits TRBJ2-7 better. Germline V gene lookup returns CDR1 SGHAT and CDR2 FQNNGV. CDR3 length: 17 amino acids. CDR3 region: CARSLTSGGSPYNEQYF. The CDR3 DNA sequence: TGTGCCCGCAGCTTAACTAGCGGGGGATCTCCCTACAATGAGCAGTACTTC.

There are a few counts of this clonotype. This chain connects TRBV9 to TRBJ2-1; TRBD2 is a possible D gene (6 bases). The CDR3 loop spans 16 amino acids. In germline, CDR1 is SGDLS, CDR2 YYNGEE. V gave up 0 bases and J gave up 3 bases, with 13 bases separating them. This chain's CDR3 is CASSVEGQGGYNEQFF. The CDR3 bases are TGTGCCAGCAGCGTAGAGGGGCAGGGAGGCTACAATGAGCAGTTCTTC.

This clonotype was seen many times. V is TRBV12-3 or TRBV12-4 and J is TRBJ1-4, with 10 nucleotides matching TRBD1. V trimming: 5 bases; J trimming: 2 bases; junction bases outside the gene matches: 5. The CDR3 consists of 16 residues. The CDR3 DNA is TGTGCCAGCAGTGCCGGGACAGGGGTTACTAATGAAAAACTGTTTTTT. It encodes CASSAGTGVTNEKLFF.

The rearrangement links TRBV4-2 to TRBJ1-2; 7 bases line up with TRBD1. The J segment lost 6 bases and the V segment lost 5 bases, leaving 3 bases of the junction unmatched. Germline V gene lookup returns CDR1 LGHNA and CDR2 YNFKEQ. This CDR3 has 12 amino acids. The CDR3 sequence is CASSFGQDGYTF. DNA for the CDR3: TGTGCCAGCAGCTTCGGACAGGATGGCTACACCTTC.

CDR3 nucleotide sequence: TGTGCCAGCAGCTTTCTCAGGGGCGCCAACGTCCTGACTTTC. It codes for CASSFLRGANVLTF. This chain joins TRBV7-8 and TRBJ2-6; D is possibly TRBD1 (6 bases). Germline CDR1 is SGHVS and CDR2 is FQNEAQ. Trimming shortened V by 3 bases and J by 7 bases, and 10 bases separated the two germline ends. The CDR3 totals 14 residues.